This TCR beta chain stems from a study of yellow fever vaccine responses in identical twins. A note on this clonotype: No antigen is known for it.

TCRdb independently ran MiXCR on the RT-PCR reads; one entry per CDR3 protein. The sample contains 450 to 600 distinct CDR3 sequences, over 70% of which appear only once. Findings and caveats of the study: As reported, the vaccine T cell response of twins seemed partly convergent and partly personalized.

This CDR3 has 13 amino acids. The chain uses TRBV21-1 and TRBJ1-2; the listed D gene, TRBD1, was not tested against the DNA. TRBV21-1 is tagged as a pseudogene. The source was T cells from blood (PBMCs), unsorted or a sorted subset (not recorded which), collected before or after yellow fever vaccination (not recorded which). This receptor was taken from a female donor who received the yellow fever vaccine. In DNA form, the CDR3 reads TGTGCCAGCAGCAGTAGACAGGGGTTTTGCTACACCTTC. The encoded protein is CASSSRQGFCYTF.